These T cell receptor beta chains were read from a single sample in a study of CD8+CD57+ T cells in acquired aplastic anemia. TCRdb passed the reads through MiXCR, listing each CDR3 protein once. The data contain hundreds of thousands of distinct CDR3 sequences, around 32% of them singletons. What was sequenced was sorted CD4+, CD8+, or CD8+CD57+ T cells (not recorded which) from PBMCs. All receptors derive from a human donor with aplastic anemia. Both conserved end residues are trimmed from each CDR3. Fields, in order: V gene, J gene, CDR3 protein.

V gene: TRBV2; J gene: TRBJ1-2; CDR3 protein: ASRAGQGVIFYGYT
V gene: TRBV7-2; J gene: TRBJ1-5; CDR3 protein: ASSSRSDQPQH
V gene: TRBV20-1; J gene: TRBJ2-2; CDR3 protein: SASRQANTGELF
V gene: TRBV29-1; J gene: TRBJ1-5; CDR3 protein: SAQGSSNQPQH
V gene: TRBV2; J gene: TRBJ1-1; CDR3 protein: ASSESRRTTEAF
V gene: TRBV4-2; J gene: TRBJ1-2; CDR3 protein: ASSQPKTQGDYGYT
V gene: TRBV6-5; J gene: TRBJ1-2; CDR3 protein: ASSYPGDRAGYT
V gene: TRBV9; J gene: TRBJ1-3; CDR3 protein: ASSVAPGQGLSGNTIY
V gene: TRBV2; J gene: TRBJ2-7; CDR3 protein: ASSEDGIYEQY
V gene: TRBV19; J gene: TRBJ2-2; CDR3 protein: ASSRQGSDTGELF
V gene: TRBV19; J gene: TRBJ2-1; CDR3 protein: ASSIRASGTSYNEQF
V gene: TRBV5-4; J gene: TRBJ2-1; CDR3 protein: ASSFNVVGPEL
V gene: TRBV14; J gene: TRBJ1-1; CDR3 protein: ASSQPMNTEAF
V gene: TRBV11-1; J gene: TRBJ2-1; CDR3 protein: ASQGIVEGVTYNEQF
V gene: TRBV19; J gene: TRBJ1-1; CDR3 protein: ASTDRDFPNTEAF
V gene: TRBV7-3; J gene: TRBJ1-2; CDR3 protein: ASSSRDGYGYT
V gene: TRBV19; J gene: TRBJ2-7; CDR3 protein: ATPGTGVDEQY
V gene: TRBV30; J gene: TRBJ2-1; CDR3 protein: AWSSGGAGNEQF
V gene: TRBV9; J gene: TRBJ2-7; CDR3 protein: ASSPQGGGMGEQY
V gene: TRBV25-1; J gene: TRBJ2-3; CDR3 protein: ASSDALAGEVDTQY
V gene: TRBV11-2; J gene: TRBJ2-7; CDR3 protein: ASSLIGAGGYEQY
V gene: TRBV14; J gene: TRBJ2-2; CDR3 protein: ASSQLQGARTGELF
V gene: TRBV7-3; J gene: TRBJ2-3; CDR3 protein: ASSFNKATDTQY
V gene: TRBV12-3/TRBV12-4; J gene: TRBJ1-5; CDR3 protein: ASRRLAGDQPQH
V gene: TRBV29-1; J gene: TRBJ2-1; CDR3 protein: SFRLAGYTNEQF
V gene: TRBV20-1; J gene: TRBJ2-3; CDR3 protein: SAIDGSWGTQY
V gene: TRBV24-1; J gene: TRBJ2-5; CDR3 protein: ATSDLAVAVETQY
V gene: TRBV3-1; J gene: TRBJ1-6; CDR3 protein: ASSLTLRVESPLH
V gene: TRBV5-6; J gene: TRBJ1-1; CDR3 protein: ASRETGGTEAF
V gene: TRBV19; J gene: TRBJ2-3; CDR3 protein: ASAYGGTDTQY
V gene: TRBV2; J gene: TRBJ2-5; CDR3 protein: ASSFSSGAKETQY
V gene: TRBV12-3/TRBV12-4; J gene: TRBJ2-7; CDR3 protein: ASSLGTTAYEQY
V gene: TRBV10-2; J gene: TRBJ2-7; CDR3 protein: ASSGSSGTPYEQY
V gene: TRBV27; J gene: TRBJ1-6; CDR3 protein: ASSSLDRESPLH
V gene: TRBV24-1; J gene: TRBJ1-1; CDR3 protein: ATKATGSQNTEAF
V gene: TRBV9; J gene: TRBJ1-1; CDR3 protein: ASSVLLNTEAF
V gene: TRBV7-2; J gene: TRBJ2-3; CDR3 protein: AAMGYLNTQY
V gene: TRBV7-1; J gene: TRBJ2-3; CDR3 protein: ASSPGTSGGASTDTQY
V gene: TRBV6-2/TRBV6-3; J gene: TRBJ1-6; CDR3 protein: ASSYLSRSRSRGNNSPLH
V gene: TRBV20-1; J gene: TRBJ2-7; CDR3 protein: SARGGYGQY
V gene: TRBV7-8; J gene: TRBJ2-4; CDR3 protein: ASSFSRGGLKDIQY
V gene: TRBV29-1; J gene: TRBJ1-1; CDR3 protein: SVEPGGIWAHTEAF
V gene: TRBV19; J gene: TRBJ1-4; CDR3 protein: ASSIMGQANEKLF
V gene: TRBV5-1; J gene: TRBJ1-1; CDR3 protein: ASSLHSLNTEAF
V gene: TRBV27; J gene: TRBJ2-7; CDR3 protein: ASSFGHSYEQY